Listed below are T cell receptor beta chains from one sample, sequenced in a study of radiotherapy plus CTLA-4 blockade in lung cancer. Assay: immunoSEQ multiplex PCR; the TCRdb copy retains only in-frame clones and omits some. Here the sample spans 75,000 to 95,000 clones, around 80% being singletons. Material: peripheral blood, obtained from a patient treated with radiotherapy plus ipilimumab. These receptors were taken from a human donor with non-small cell lung cancer that progressed on radiotherapy plus ipilimumab. The CDR3 runs from the conserved cysteine through the conserved F or W. A D gene is named only where the DNA matches it firmly. Clone size is given for some rows only: seen once, a few or many times, or a class if the clone is expanded.

NA | NA | TRBJ1-2 | TRBV6-6 | CASTEGGIQGYTF | TGTGCCAGCACCGAGGGGGGAATTCAAGGCTACACCTTC
NA | once | TRBJ2-2 | TRBV5-1 | CASSLGHRDTGELFF | TGCGCCAGCAGCTTGGGTCACAGGGACACCGGGGAGCTGTTTTTT
TRBD1 | once | TRBJ1-5 | TRBV5-6 | CASSLARQGANQPQHF | TGTGCCAGCAGCTTGGCCCGACAGGGGGCCAATCAGCCCCAGCATTTT
NA | few | TRBJ2-6 | TRBV5-1 | CASSPDQANVLTF | TGCGCCAGCAGCCCGGACCAGGCCAACGTCCTGACTTTC
NA | NA | TRBJ2-2 | TRBV28 | CASRPPSTGELFF | TGTGCCAGCAGGCCCCCGAGCACCGGGGAGCTGTTTTTT
TRBD2 | NA | TRBJ2-3 | TRBV5-1 | CASISGLGQDTQYF | TGCGCCAGCATCTCGGGACTAGGGCAAGATACGCAGTATTTT
NA | once | TRBJ1-1 | TRBV19 | CASSRSVLTEAFF | TGTGCCAGTAGTCGTTCTGTTCTCACTGAAGCTTTCTTT
TRBD1 | NA | TRBJ1-5 | TRBV11-2 | CASSWGQGLGEPQHF | TGTGCCAGCAGCTGGGGACAGGGTCTCGGCGAGCCCCAGCATTTT
TRBD2 | NA | TRBJ2-2 | TRBV19 | CASSTGLAGGNAGELFF | TGTGCCAGTAGTACGGGACTAGCGGGAGGGAACGCCGGGGAGCTGTTTTTT
NA | NA | TRBJ2-1 | TRBV12-5 | CASGLVDHQLGQFF | TGTGCTAGTGGTTTGGTAGACCATCAGTTGGGGCAGTTCTTC
TRBD2 | NA | TRBJ2-7 | TRBV2 | CASSVAGHSYEQYF | TGTGCCAGCAGTGTAGCGGGTCATTCCTACGAGCAGTACTTC
TRBD1 | NA | TRBJ1-1 | TRBV6-1 | CASRGDRVNTEAFF | TGTGCCAGCAGAGGAGACAGGGTGAACACTGAAGCTTTCTTT
TRBD2 | once | TRBJ2-7 | TRBV5-6 | CASSSTGTSGIKSYEQYF | TGTGCCAGCAGCTCAACCGGGACTAGCGGAATTAAATCCTACGAGCAGTACTTC
TRBD2 | NA | TRBJ2-3 | TRBV29-1 | CSVEGLASDTQYF | TGCAGCGTGGAAGGACTAGCGTCAGATACGCAGTATTTT
TRBD2 | NA | TRBJ2-1 | TRBV10-1 | CASTPGGRLAGVRGNEQFF | TGCGCCAGCACCCCAGGAGGTCGACTAGCGGGAGTCAGGGGCAATGAGCAGTTCTTC
NA | NA | TRBJ2-2 | TRBV9 | CASSVDVADGGELFF | TGTGCCAGCAGCGTAGATGTGGCCGATGGCGGGGAGCTGTTTTTT
NA | NA | TRBJ2-7 | TRBV4-1 | CASSQEGAWGSEQYF | TGCGCCAGCAGCCAAGAAGGAGCCTGGGGGTCCGAGCAGTACTTC
TRBD2 | NA | TRBJ2-1 | TRBV5-6 | CASSSARILAGGNEQFF | TGTGCCAGCAGCTCCGCCCGAATACTAGCGGGAGGAAATGAGCAGTTCTTC
NA | NA | TRBJ1-5 | TRBV2 | CASREGARKPQHF | TGTGCCAGCAGAGAAGGGGCTAGAAAGCCCCAGCATTTT
TRBD1 | once | TRBJ1-1 | TRBV4-1 | CASSQETGVNTEAFF | TGCGCCAGCAGCCAAGAAACAGGGGTGAACACTGAAGCTTTCTTT
NA | NA | TRBJ1-4 | TRBV6-6 | CASKGTGEEKLFF | TGTGCCAGCAAGGGGACCGGAGAGGAAAAACTGTTTTTT
NA | few | TRBJ2-3 | TRBV27 | CASSSQGTDTQYF | TGTGCCAGCAGTTCCCAAGGCACAGATACGCAGTATTTT
NA | once | TRBJ2-5 | TRBV27 | CASSLTPRVDQETQYF | TGTGCCAGCAGTTTAACACCCAGGGTTGACCAAGAGACCCAGTACTTC
NA | NA | TRBJ1-1 | TRBV19 | CASSWMGNTEAFF | TGTGCCAGTTCCTGGATGGGAAACACTGAAGCTTTCTTT
TRBD2 | NA | TRBJ2-1 | TRBV9 | CASSASGNYNEQFF | TGTGCCAGCAGCGCTAGCGGGAACTACAATGAGCAGTTCTTC
NA | NA | TRBJ2-1 | TRBV5-8 | CASSLARHEQFF | TGTGCCAGCAGCTTGGCCAGGCATGAGCAGTTCTTC
NA | NA | TRBJ1-2 | TRBV30 | CAWRIPGQVNYGYTF | TGTGCCTGGAGAATTCCGGGACAAGTAAACTATGGCTACACCTTC
TRBD2 | NA | TRBJ2-2 | TRBV6-4 | CASSPGGLAMNTGELFF | TGTGCCAGCAGCCCGGGGGGACTAGCAATGAACACCGGGGAGCTGTTTTTT
TRBD2 | NA | TRBJ2-3 | TRBV2 | CASSESPGTSADTQYF | TGTGCCAGCAGCGAATCCCCCGGGACTAGTGCAGATACGCAGTATTTT
NA | once | TRBJ2-7 | TRBV29-1 | CSVEDSGYGYEQYF | TGCAGCGTTGAAGACTCAGGGTATGGGTACGAGCAGTACTTC
NA | NA | TRBJ2-5 | TRBV5-4 | CASSFISGQETQYF | TGTGCCAGCAGCTTCATATCTGGACAAGAGACCCAGTACTTC
TRBD2 | NA | TRBJ2-3 | TRBV9 | CASSVMEGGLVDTQYF | TGTGCCAGCAGCGTAATGGAGGGAGGGCTAGTGGATACGCAGTATTTT
TRBD1 | NA | TRBJ1-2 | TRBV28 | CASRGTGEGYTF | TGTGCCAGCAGGGGGACAGGGGAGGGCTACACCTTC
TRBD1 | NA | TRBJ1-2 | TRBV28 | CASHYSGTGDYGYTF | TGTGCCAGCCACTACAGCGGGACAGGGGACTATGGCTACACCTTC
TRBD2 | NA | TRBJ2-3 | TRBV29-1 | CSVRPTSTYTDTQYF | TGCAGCGTGCGACCGACTAGCACTTACACAGATACGCAGTATTTT
TRBD2 | NA | TRBJ2-2 | TRBV19 | CASRTSGSAGELFF | TGTGCCAGCCGGACTAGCGGGAGTGCCGGGGAGCTGTTTTTT
NA | NA | TRBJ2-3 | TRBV30 | CAWSITSAGPDTQYF | TGTGCCTGGAGCATTACTTCAGCAGGGCCAGATACGCAGTATTTT
TRBD2 | once | TRBJ2-5 | TRBV4-1 | CASSPGLDFQETQYF | TGCGCCAGTTCTCCGGGACTAGACTTCCAAGAGACCCAGTACTTC
NA | NA | TRBJ2-1 | TRBV7-3 | CASSLAASERREQFF | TGTGCCAGCAGCCTCGCGGCTAGCGAACGGAGGGAGCAGTTCTTC
TRBD1 | NA | TRBJ2-7 | TRBV5-1 | CASSSIGQGWEYEQYF | TGCGCCAGCAGCTCAATCGGACAGGGATGGGAATACGAGCAGTACTTC
NA | NA | TRBJ1-3 | TRBV28 | CASSLPHRSGNTIYF | TGTGCCAGCAGTTTACCCCACAGATCAGGAAACACCATATATTTT
TRBD1 | NA | TRBJ1-4 | TRBV5-1 | CASSLGTGGGEKLFF | TGCGCCAGCAGCTTGGGGACAGGGGGAGGAGAAAAACTGTTTTTT
NA | few | TRBJ2-1 | TRBV7-2 | CASSRGLRNYNEQFF | TGTGCCAGCAGCCGGGGACTTCGGAACTACAATGAGCAGTTCTTC
TRBD2 | NA | TRBJ2-2 | TRBV5-1 | CASAWTSRNTGELFF | TGCGCCAGCGCCTGGACTAGCAGGAACACCGGGGAGCTGTTTTTT
NA | few | TRBJ1-1 | TRBV2 | CASSGQLNTEAFF | TGTGCCAGCAGTGGTCAGTTGAACACTGAAGCTTTCTTT
NA | few | TRBJ1-2 | TRBV9 | CASSVEAGKGYTF | TGTGCCAGCAGCGTAGAGGCAGGCAAGGGCTACACCTTC
TRBD2 | NA | TRBJ2-7 | TRBV27 | CASSLIGGRPHEQYF | TGTGCCAGCAGTTTAATCGGCGGGAGACCTCACGAGCAGTACTTC
NA | NA | TRBJ1-1 | TRBV7-9 | CASSHIRSPQAFF | TGTGCCAGCAGCCATATCCGCAGCCCCCAAGCTTTCTTT
NA | NA | TRBJ2-3 | TRBV4-2 | CASSQRLHRDSTDTQYF | TGTGCCAGCAGCCAAAGGCTGCACAGGGATAGCACAGATACGCAGTATTTT
NA | NA | TRBJ2-1 | TRBV18 | CASSPQDGREQFF | TGTGCCAGCTCACCACAGGACGGAAGAGAGCAGTTCTTC
NA | NA | TRBJ2-1 | TRBV13 | CASSFSPRSYNEQFF | TGTGCCAGCAGCTTTTCCCCTCGCTCCTACAATGAGCAGTTCTTC
NA | NA | TRBJ1-1 | TRBV19 | CASSMARETEAFF | TGTGCCAGTAGTATGGCCCGGGAGACTGAAGCTTTCTTT